This T cell receptor beta chain was identified during a study of blood T cell repertoires in COVID-19. At the level of the study: The origin of the acute and convalescent COVID-19 samples was the United States, Italy and Spain. Nucleic acid was either cDNA or gDNA, and it came from T cells, B-cell-depleted T cells, or PBMCs.

Authors' analysis steps: Amplification from reference gene primers served as the basis for estimated nucleated cell counts. The assay was immunoSEQ multiplex PCR, and TCRdb's table has in-frame clones only and misses some. V and J calls and clone size come straight from that table; D and trimming were deduced from the DNA. Of about 150,000 clones in the sample, 80% to 90% were seen once. V was pared by 7 bases and J by 2 bases, with 12 bases between. CDR1 and CDR2 (germline): MDHEN, SYDVKM. The CDR3 extends over 13 amino acids. The TCR was taken from a woman aged 45-59 years with acute or convalescent COVID-19. The sample comprised peripheral blood. The genes are TRBV28 and TRBJ2-7; D not certain. The chain's CDR3 is CASTRPGPYEQYF. Here the CDR3 DNA reads TGTGCCAGCACTCGCCCGGGTCCCTACGAGCAGTACTTC.